These 13 T cell receptor beta chains originate from one sample sequenced in a study of shared clonotypes between healthy human individuals. Repertoires were generated with immunoSEQ multiplex PCR, while TCRdb's copy carries only in-frame clones and drops some. The table shows a few million clones, with 85% to 95% occurring only once. The specimen sequenced was naive CD4+ T cells from PBMCs. Specified subset: CD45RA+ positively selected. The origin of the receptors is a young man in good health. Some clones in this sample may be carry-over from other donors' samples.

This clone occurred once. The gene calls are TRBV4-2 and TRBJ2-6, with D tentatively TRBD2 (5 bases). Germline values: CDR1 LGHNA, CDR2 YNFKEQ. CDR3 length: 17 amino acids. V was cut by 6 bases and J by 0 bases, with 15 bases left in between. CDR3 in DNA: TGTGCCAGCAGTCCCAGGACTGACTACTCTGGGGCCAACGTCCTGACTTTC. This gives the protein CASSPRTDYSGANVLTF.

The genes are TRBV5-1 and TRBJ2-1; no clear D. The CDR3 sequence is 13 residues long. Germline values: CDR1 SGHRS, CDR2 YFSETQ. The V end lost 10 bases, the J end lost 1 base, and 12 bases lay between the germline ends. The CDR3 reads CAPWSPSYNEQFF. CDR3 in DNA: TGCGCCCCATGGAGTCCTTCCTACAATGAGCAGTTCTTC.

The rearrangement joins TRBV11-2 to TRBJ1-4; D uncertain. The V end was cut by 3 bases, the J end by 0 bases, with 2 bases between. The germline V gene has CDR1 SGHAT and CDR2 FQNNGV. This CDR3 comprises 13 residues. The CDR3 here is CASSLSTNEKLFF. As DNA, the CDR3 is TGTGCCAGCAGCTTGTCAACTAATGAAAAACTGTTTTTT.

V and J are TRBV28 and TRBJ1-2; a weak D match, TRBD1 (5 bases). The CDR3 covers 14 residues. Looked up from germline, CDR1 is MDHEN and CDR2 is SYDVKM. The V and J ends lost 2 bases and 5 bases respectively, with 12 bases between them. CDR3 nucleotides: TGTGCCAGCAGTTTAAGAGTGGGGGAGTATGGCTACACCTTC. This sequence encodes CASSLRVGEYGYTF.

The chain joins TRBV5-1 to TRBJ2-7, with a possible D match to TRBD1 (6 bases). This CDR3 has 13 amino acids. V gave up 8 bases and J gave up 3 bases, with 15 bases separating them. Germline V lookup: CDR1 SGHRS, CDR2 YFSETQ. The CDR3 protein is CASCRDTSYEQYF. In DNA, the CDR3 is TGCGCCAGTTGCCGGGACACCAGCTACGAGCAGTACTTC.

The CDR3 loop reads CASSQAGATADEQYF. CDR3 coding DNA: TGCGCCAGCAGCCAAGCAGGGGCCACTGCGGACGAGCAGTACTTC. The chain combines TRBV4-1 with TRBJ2-7, with a weak D call TRBD1 (6 bases). V gave up 1 base and J gave up 5 bases, with 15 bases separating them. In germline, CDR1 is MGHRA, CDR2 YSYEKL. The CDR3 runs to 15 residues.

The chain is built from TRBV23-1 and TRBJ2-7; 9 nucleotides agree with TRBD1. TRBV23-1 is an open reading frame whose function is uncertain. This CDR3 comprises 17 residues. The J segment lost 4 bases and the V segment lost 0 bases, leaving 10 bases of the junction unmatched. CDR3 sequence (DNA): TGCGCCAGCAGTCAATCTCCAAACGGACAGGGGAAATACGAGCAGTACTTC. Residues: CASSQSPNGQGKYEQYF.

The chain recombines TRBV5-8 with TRBJ2-7; tentative D call: TRBD1 (6 bases). V shed 4 bases and J shed 3 bases, with 14 bases lying between them. The germline gives CDR1 SGHTS, CDR2 YDEGEE. The CDR3 is made up of 14 amino acids. The DNA for the CDR3 is TGTGCCAGCAGCGCCGAGGGGGTCCGCTACGAGCAGTACTTC. Its protein is CASSAEGVRYEQYF.

J is TRBJ2-5 and V is TRBV4-2; D call uncertain. Germline lookup yields CDR1 LGHNA and CDR2 YNFKEQ. The CDR3 runs 13 residues. Deletions cut 0 bases from V and 4 bases from J, with 6 bases between. CDR3 loop: CASSQEHSETQYF. For the CDR3, the DNA is TGTGCCAGCAGCCAAGAGCATTCAGAGACCCAGTACTTC.

The gene calls are TRBV5-4 and TRBJ1-1, with D possibly being TRBD1 (5 bases). CDR3 size: 12 residues. The germline gives CDR1 SGHNT, CDR2 YYREEE (reference sequence). V was cut by 7 bases and J by 4 bases, with 11 bases left in between. CDR3 DNA sequence: TGTGCCAGCCGAGGGGTGAGCACTGAAGCTTTCTTT. It codes for CASRGVSTEAFF.

This chain connects TRBV28 to TRBJ2-1, with 8 bases fitting TRBD2. CDR1 is MDHEN and CDR2 is SYDVKM in the germline V gene. This CDR3 region has 16 residues. V shed 7 bases, J shed 1 base, and the junction held 9 bases outside the gene matches. The chain's CDR3 is CASKGQRERSYNEQFF. Here the CDR3 DNA reads TGTGCCAGCAAAGGCCAGCGGGAGCGATCCTACAATGAGCAGTTCTTC.

The CDR3 DNA reads as TGTGCCAGCAGCCTACCTGGACAGGATATATACACCTTC. Residues: CASSLPGQDIYTF. V usage is TRBV14 and J usage is TRBJ1-2; 7 bases are a match to TRBD1. Germline lookup yields CDR1 SGHDN and CDR2 FVKESK. V lost 4 bases and J lost 11; bases outside the gene matches: 10. The CDR3 consists of 13 residues.

This chain uses TRBV4-3 with TRBJ1-1, with D possibly matching TRBD1 (6 bases). The ends were cut back, 6 bases at V and 1 base at J, with 9 bases in the middle. The CDR3 is made up of 13 amino acids. Germline loops: CDR1 LGHNA, CDR2 YSLEER. Here the CDR3 DNA reads TGCGCCAGCAGAGGCAGGGGGAACACTGAAGCTTTCTTT. The encoded protein is CASRGRGNTEAFF.